Shown below are 25 T cell receptor beta chains from a single sample sequenced in a study of beta chain features in type 1 diabetes. The investigators reverse transcribed all of the isolated RNA, so they sequenced expressed TCRB transcripts. The data were produced by immunoSEQ multiplex PCR, yet TCRdb's version contains in-frame clones alone and is incomplete. The profile shows 120,000 to 150,000 clones, over 9.5% of them singletons. Sequences were obtained from naive CD4+ T cells from blood. All receptors derive from a young man in good health.

The chain is built from TRBV5-1 and TRBJ2-1; TRBD2 matches at 8 bases. The CDR3 has 16 residues. Germline lookup yields CDR1 SGHRS and CDR2 YFSETQ. Trimming cost V 3 bases and J 3 bases; bases outside gene matches: 8. CDR3 coding DNA: TGCGCCAGCAGCTCGCAGATAAGCGGGGGCTACAATGAGCAGTTCTTC. It specifies CASSSQISGGYNEQFF.

For the CDR3, the DNA is TGTGCCAGCAGTGAAGCGATAGGGGGCTCCCGGGGACAGCCCCAGCATTTT. It codes for CASSEAIGGSRGQPQHF. The rearrangement joins TRBV6-1 to TRBJ1-5, with 7 bases matching TRBD1. Germline V gene lookup returns CDR1 MNHNS and CDR2 SASEGT. This CDR3 has 17 residues. V shed 0 bases and J 7 bases; nucleotides not matched to a gene: 12.

The table lists this clone with a few counts. The V gene is TRBV28, the J gene TRBJ2-7, with 10 bases identical to TRBD1. Losses at the gene ends were 1 base for V and 7 bases for J; bases not matched to a gene: 4. The germline CDR1 and CDR2 sequences are MDHEN and SYDVKM. The CDR3 length is 14 residues. This chain's CDR3 is CASSLYRTGGEQYF. The CDR3 coding sequence is TGTGCCAGCAGTTTATACCGGACAGGGGGGGAGCAGTACTTC.

The rearrangement uses TRBV5-6 and TRBJ2-7; 7 nucleotides match TRBD1. This CDR3 has 17 amino acids. After removal of 4 bases from V and 2 bases from J, the junction contained 15 bases not matched to a gene. The germline V gene has CDR1 SGHDT and CDR2 YYEEEE. The DNA of the CDR3 is TGTGCCAGCAGCCGAGAACGGTTCACAGGGGTTACCTACGAGCAGTACTTC. This gives the protein CASSRERFTGVTYEQYF.

This clone was counted a few times. The rearrangement uses TRBV2 and TRBJ2-2, with 8 bases fitting TRBD1. In germline, CDR1 is SNHLY, CDR2 FYNNEI. V lost 3 bases to trimming and J lost 7 bases; unmatched junction nucleotides: 13. CDR3 size: 17 residues. The CDR3 sequence: CASSELFFRQGIGELFF. CDR3 DNA sequence: TGTGCCAGCAGTGAGCTGTTTTTCCGACAGGGGATCGGGGAGCTGTTTTTT. The full variable domain, completed using reference TRBV2 and TRBJ2-2, is EPEVTQTPSHQVTQMGQEVILRCVPISNHLYFYWYRQILGQKVEFLVSFYNNEISEKSEIFDDQFSVERPDGSNFTLKIRSTKLEDSAMYFCASSELFFRQGIGELFFGEGSRLTVL.

The chain is built from TRBV15 and TRBJ1-3, with 9 nucleotides matching TRBD1. Trimming removed 5 bases from V and 4 bases from J; junction bases left unmatched: 6. The CDR3 spans 15 residues. Per germline, CDR1 LNHNV and CDR2 YYDKDF (reference sequence). This CDR3 is CATSFRQGGGNTIYF. In DNA, the CDR3 is TGTGCCACCAGCTTCCGACAGGGGGGAGGAAACACCATATATTTT.

The gene calls are TRBV2 and TRBJ1-1, with 8 bases aligning to TRBD1. The CDR3 is 15 residues long. J gave up 4 bases and V 3 bases, and 7 bases lay outside the gene matches. Germline CDR1 reads SNHLY; CDR2 reads FYNNEI. DNA of the CDR3: TGTGCCAGCAGTGATGGCGCAGGGGGCCCCACTGAAGCTTTCTTT. As protein: CASSDGAGGPTEAFF.

Only a few counts were recorded for this clone. The chain recombines TRBV11-3 with TRBJ2-1; D is ambiguous. V was shortened by 0 bases and J by 5 bases, with 5 bases between the two germline ends. CDR1 and CDR2 from the germline V gene are SGHNT and YENEEA. CDR3 length equals 13 residues. CDR3 DNA sequence: TGTGCCAGCAGCTTAGAAATTAACAATGAGCAGTTCTTC. Its translation is CASSLEINNEQFF.

Only a few counts were recorded for this clone. This CDR3 reads CASSFGARETQYF. The CDR3 DNA sequence: TGTGCCAGCAGCTTTGGGGCGAGGGAGACCCAGTACTTC. The rearrangement uses TRBV7-2 and TRBJ2-5, with TRBD1 as a possible D gene (5 bases). Germline loops: CDR1 SGHTA, CDR2 FQGNSA. The V and J ends lost 3 bases and 5 bases respectively, with 10 bases between them. The CDR3 totals 13 residues. Full variable domain (remainder filled in from reference TRBV7-2 and TRBJ2-5): GAGVSQSPSNKVTEKGKDVELRCDPISGHTALYWYRQSLGQGLEFLIYFQGNSAPDKSGLPSDRFSAERTGGSVSTLTIQRTQQEDSAVYLCASSFGARETQYFGPGTRLLVL.

This clone was detected a few times. The J gene is TRBJ1-6, the V gene TRBV6-5; D perhaps matches TRBD1 (5 bases). The CDR3 extends over 15 amino acids. The V end was cut by 6 bases, the J end by 3 bases, with 12 bases between. CDR1 and CDR2 (germline): MNHEY, SVGAGI. CDR3 residues: CASSGGNSYNSPLHF. CDR3 in DNA: TGTGCCAGCAGCGGGGGGAATAGCTATAATTCACCCCTCCACTTT.

There are a few counts of this clone. The CDR3 sequence: CASSFERLWTGELFF. The CDR3 nucleotides read TGTGCCAGCAGCTTTGAGCGCCTGTGGACCGGGGAGCTGTTTTTT. The rearrangement uses TRBV5-4 and TRBJ2-2; no firm D call. Germline-derived CDR1 and CDR2 are SGHNT and YYREEE (reference sequence). This CDR3 contains 15 residues. V gave up 2 bases and J gave up 5 bases, with 13 bases separating them.

This chain uses TRBV5-5 with TRBJ1-5; D gene unclear. Germline values: CDR1 SGHKS, CDR2 YYEKEE (reference sequence). The CDR3 length is 13 residues. Trimming pared 0 bases from V and 6 bases from J, leaving 7 bases between. The CDR3: CASSLVRGQPQHF. For the CDR3, the DNA is TGTGCCAGCAGCTTGGTCCGGGGTCAGCCCCAGCATTTT. Supplemented by reference TRBV5-5 and TRBJ1-5, the full variable domain reads DAGVTQSPTHLIKTRGQQVTLRCSPISGHKSVSWYQQVLGQGPQFIFQYYEKEERGRGNFPDRFSARQFPNYSSELNVNALLLGDSALYLCASSLVRGQPQHFGDGTRLSIL.

The genes are TRBV6-1 and TRBJ2-1, with 8 positions matching TRBD1. V lost 6 bases, J lost 0 bases, and 4 bases stayed unmatched. From germline, CDR1 is MNHNS and CDR2 SASEGT. This CDR3 has 15 residues. The CDR3: CASRGGTGSYNEQFF. The CDR3 DNA is TGTGCCAGCAGAGGGGGGACAGGCTCCTACAATGAGCAGTTCTTC.

This clone has only a few counts. The rearrangement joins TRBV4-2 to TRBJ1-1; TRBD1 matches 7 bases. Germline V CDR1 and CDR2: LGHNA, YNFKEQ. V shed 4 bases, J shed 1 base, and the junction held 6 bases outside the gene matches. The CDR3 consists of 15 residues. Here the CDR3 reads CASSPYRGGNTEAFF. For the CDR3, the DNA is TGTGCCAGCAGCCCCTACAGGGGAGGGAACACTGAAGCTTTCTTT.

This clone was observed a handful of times. The rearrangement links TRBV6-4 to TRBJ2-3; 7 nucleotides line up with TRBD1. The germline CDR1 and CDR2 sequences are MRHNA and SNTAGT. CDR3 length: 13 amino acids. V lost 6 bases to trimming and J lost 2 bases; unmatched junction nucleotides: 2. The CDR3 sequence: CASRGTATDTQYF. The CDR3 DNA sequence: TGTGCCAGCAGAGGGACAGCCACAGATACGCAGTATTTT.

V and J are TRBV7-6 and TRBJ2-7, with TRBD2 as a possible D gene (6 bases). Germline CDR1 SGHVS, CDR2 FNYEAQ. CDR3 length: 14 amino acids. The V end lost 1 base, the J end lost 3 bases, and 10 bases lay between the germline ends. CDR3 sequence: CASSLGAGFYEQYF. CDR3 in DNA: TGTGCCAGCAGCTTAGGGGCGGGATTCTACGAGCAGTACTTC.

A few counts support this clone. This chain joins TRBV7-2 and TRBJ2-3; D ambiguous. The CDR3 runs to 14 residues. The V end was cut by 5 bases, the J end by 6 bases, with 15 bases between. Germline V gene lookup returns CDR1 SGHTA and CDR2 FQGNSA. CDR3 nucleotide sequence: TGTGCCAGCAGCCCTTTGTCTGGAGCGGATACGCAGTATTTT. This gives the protein CASSPLSGADTQYF.

This clone occurred many times. The chain is built from TRBV7-2 and TRBJ2-1; 8 positions match TRBD2. This CDR3 is 15 amino acids long. V shed 5 bases, J shed 7 bases, and the junction held 10 bases outside the gene matches. CDR1 and CDR2 from the germline V gene are SGHTA and FQGNSA. CDR3 sequence (DNA): TGTGCCAGCAGCCCCCGGCTAGCGGGTGAGAATGAGCAGTTCTTC. Protein sequence: CASSPRLAGENEQFF.

This sequence joins TRBV5-6 and TRBJ2-7; D might be TRBD2 (6 bases). V shed 1 base and J shed 7 bases, with 9 bases lying between them. The CDR3 length is 12 residues. CDR1 SGHDT and CDR2 YYEEEE come from the germline V gene. DNA for the CDR3: TGTGCCAGCAGCTTGAGTGGGGGGGAGCAGTACTTC. It is translated as CASSLSGGEQYF. Drawing the rest from reference TRBV5-6 and TRBJ2-7, the complete variable domain is DAGVTQSPTHLIKTRGQQVTLRCSPKSGHDTVSWYQQALGQGPQFIFQYYEEEERQRGNFPDRFSGHQFPNYSSELNVNALLLGDSALYLCASSLSGGEQYFGPGTRLTVT.

This clone was picked up a small number of times. This chain connects TRBV12-5 to TRBJ2-1, with TRBD2 matching over 8 bases. Germline V gene data show CDR1 as LGHNT and CDR2 as FRNRAP. Trimming at V came to 9 bases and at J to 8 bases, leaving 6 bases not matched to a gene. The CDR3 contains 12 residues. The CDR3 region is CASAGGSYEQFF. DNA of the CDR3: TGTGCTAGCGCGGGGGGATCCTATGAGCAGTTCTTC.

This chain uses TRBV6-6 with TRBJ2-2; 8 bases are shared with TRBD1. In germline, CDR1 is MNHNY, CDR2 SVGAGI (reference sequence). This CDR3 has 16 residues. J lost 6 bases, V lost 8 bases, and 14 bases had no gene match. The CDR3, as DNA: TGTGCCAGCGGAAATTCGCTCAGGGGGCAGGCCGGGGAGCTGTTTTTT. Encoded protein: CASGNSLRGQAGELFF.

In this sample, this clone turned up a few times. The chain employs TRBV5-1 and TRBJ2-5, with a tentative D call TRBD1 (5 bases). Trimming removed 0 bases from V and 4 bases from J, with 13 bases in between. Germline CDR1 and CDR2: SGHRS and YFSETQ. The CDR3 runs to 15 residues. The CDR3 loop reads CASSLAPQGLETQYF. The CDR3 DNA sequence: TGCGCCAGCAGCTTGGCCCCTCAGGGTCTAGAGACCCAGTACTTC.

In this sample, this clone turned up a few times. The V gene is TRBV5-1, the J gene TRBJ1-2; D unclear. V was shortened by 1 base and J by 5 bases, with 15 bases between the two germline ends. The length of the CDR3 is 15 residues. Germline V gene sequence: CDR1 SGHRS, CDR2 YFSETQ. Here the CDR3 DNA reads TGCGCCAGCAGCTTGACCTCCGGGATAGGGTATGGCTACACCTTC. Amino acids: CASSLTSGIGYGYTF.

The table lists this clone with many counts. The CDR3: CASSAGTGTYNEQFF. In DNA, the CDR3 is TGTGCCAGCTCAGCCGGGACAGGGACCTACAATGAGCAGTTCTTC. This sequence joins TRBV18 and TRBJ2-1, with 9 positions matching TRBD1. Trimming cost V 5 bases and J 2 bases; bases outside gene matches: 4. CDR3 length equals 15 residues. Germline V gene sequence: CDR1 KGHSH, CDR2 LQKENI.

The rearrangement links TRBV5-1 to TRBJ2-7; D not certain. The CDR3 totals 12 residues. Trimming left V 4 bases short and J 5 bases short, with 10 bases between. Germline CDR1 reads SGHRS; CDR2 reads YFSETQ. CDR3 sequence reads: CASSPSRDEQYF. The CDR3 DNA reads as TGCGCCAGCAGCCCGTCCCGGGACGAGCAGTACTTC.